The entry below gives a single T cell receptor (beta chain) sequence along with its context. Its target is not known. The sample is drawn from a study of shared clonotypes between healthy human individuals. Germline CDR1 SGHNT, CDR2 YENEEA. After removal of 4 bases from V and 5 bases from J, the junction contained 6 bases not matched to a gene. The CDR3 spans 15 residues. Study findings and constraints: The sampled material consisted only of blood, and tissue repertoires are likely to differ.

Data came from immunoSEQ multiplex PCR; TCRdb stores just in-frame clones and leaves some out. Of about 520,000 clones listed, roughly 80% are singletons. The chain has TRBV11-3 and TRBJ2-5; 11 positions agree with TRBD1. Sequenced: PBMCs. This TCR was recovered from a woman between 40 and 50 years old in good health. Some clones in this sample may be carry-over from other donors' samples. CDR3 sequence: CASSSAGTGGETQYF. CDR3 in DNA: TGTGCCAGCAGCTCCGCCGGGACAGGGGGTGAGACCCAGTACTTC. The full variable domain, its missing parts supplied by reference TRBV11-3 and TRBJ2-5, is EAGVVQSPRYKIIEKKQPVAFWCNPISGHNTLYWYLQNLGQGPELLIRYENEEAVDDSQLPKDRFSAERLKGVDSTLKIQPAELGDSAVYLCASSSAGTGGETQYFGPGTRLLVL.